This T cell receptor (beta chain) appears in the sequencing data of a study of sequential checkpoint blockade in melanoma. Study at large: Randomization was 1:1 between first-line nivolumab→ipilimumab and ipilimumab→nivolumab. Both treatment sequences were followed by maintenance nivolumab.

V lost 4 bases and J lost 4, with 2 bases in between. Germline loops: CDR1 MNHNS, CDR2 SASEGT. The CDR3 length is 12 residues. The table came from immunoSEQ multiplex PCR; TCRdb's copy has only in-frame clones and leaves some out. This table has approximately 9,000 clones, around 73% appearing once. Specified treatment: randomized to nivolumab then ipilimumab (arm A) or the reverse (arm B). From thawed PBMCs, live CD3+CD8+ cells negative for CD19 and CD56 were sorted. The sequence derives from a human donor with melanoma. Sequenced material: CD8+ T cells sorted from blood (inferred from file names), taken from a patient given nivolumab and ipilimumab in sequence. The chain is built from TRBV6-1 and TRBJ1-6; D not certain. The CDR3 loop is CASSAYNSPLHF. The CDR3 region has the DNA TGTGCCAGCAGTGCTTATAATTCACCCCTCCACTTT.